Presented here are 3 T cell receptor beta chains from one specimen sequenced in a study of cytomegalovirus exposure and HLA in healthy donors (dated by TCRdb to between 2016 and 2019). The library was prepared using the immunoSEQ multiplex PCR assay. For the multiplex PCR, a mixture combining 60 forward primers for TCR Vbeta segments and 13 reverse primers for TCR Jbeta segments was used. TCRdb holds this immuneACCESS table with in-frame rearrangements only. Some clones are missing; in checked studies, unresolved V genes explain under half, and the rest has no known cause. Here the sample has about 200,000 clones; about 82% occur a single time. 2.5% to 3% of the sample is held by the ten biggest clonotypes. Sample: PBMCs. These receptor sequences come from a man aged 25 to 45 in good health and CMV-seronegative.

Here the CDR3 reads CASSARPTATEQYF. The DNA for the CDR3 is TGTGCCAGCAGCGCTCGACCCACAGCCACCGAGCAGTACTTC. The rearrangement joins TRBV13 to TRBJ2-7; D is unclear. The CDR3 sequence is 14 residues long. Trimming cost V 5 bases and J 6 bases, with 17 bases left between them. The germline V gene has CDR1 PRHDT and CDR2 FYEKMQ (reference sequence).

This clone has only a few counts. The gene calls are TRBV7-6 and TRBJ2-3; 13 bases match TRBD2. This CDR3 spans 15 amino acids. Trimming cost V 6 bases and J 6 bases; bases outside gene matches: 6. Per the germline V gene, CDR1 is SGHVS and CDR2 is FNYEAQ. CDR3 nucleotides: TGTGCCAGCAGTCCTACTAGCGGGGGGGGTGATACGCAGTATTTT. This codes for CASSPTSGGGDTQYF.

CDR3 loop: CASSIMPGITEAFF. CDR3 in DNA: TGTGCCAGTAGTATAATGCCGGGGATCACTGAAGCTTTCTTT. The chain combines TRBV19 with TRBJ1-1; D remains ambiguous. There are 14 residues in the CDR3. CDR1 LNHDA and CDR2 SQIVND come from the germline V gene (reference sequence). V was shortened by 2 bases and J by 4 bases, with 11 bases between the two germline ends.